The present TCR beta chain was sequenced within a study of T cell changes during pregnancy in multiple sclerosis. Germline loops: CDR1 SGDLS, CDR2 YYNGEE. The V and J ends lost 3 bases and 6 bases, in that order; junction bases with no gene match: 10. The CDR3 is 15 residues long. Clones were sequenced by immunoSEQ multiplex PCR, and TCRdb holds only the in-frame ones, with some missing. The profile shows tens of thousands of clones, approximately 90% of them singletons. This rearrangement joins TRBV9 to TRBJ2-7, with 9 nucleotides matching TRBD2. Sequences were derived from peripheral blood, sampled in the first trimester of pregnancy. The TCR comes from a female donor with multiple sclerosis, enrolled in a pregnancy study. The CDR3 loop reads CASSAQPETSGEQYF. The CDR3 DNA is TGTGCCAGCAGCGCCCAGCCTGAGACTAGCGGCGAGCAGTACTTC. Filled out from reference TRBV9 and TRBJ2-7, the complete variable domain reads DSGVTQTPKHLITATGQRVTLRCSPRSGDLSVYWYQQSLDQGLQFLIQYYNGEERAKGNILERFSAQQFPDLHSELNLSSLELGDSALYFCASSAQPETSGEQYFGPGTRLTVT.